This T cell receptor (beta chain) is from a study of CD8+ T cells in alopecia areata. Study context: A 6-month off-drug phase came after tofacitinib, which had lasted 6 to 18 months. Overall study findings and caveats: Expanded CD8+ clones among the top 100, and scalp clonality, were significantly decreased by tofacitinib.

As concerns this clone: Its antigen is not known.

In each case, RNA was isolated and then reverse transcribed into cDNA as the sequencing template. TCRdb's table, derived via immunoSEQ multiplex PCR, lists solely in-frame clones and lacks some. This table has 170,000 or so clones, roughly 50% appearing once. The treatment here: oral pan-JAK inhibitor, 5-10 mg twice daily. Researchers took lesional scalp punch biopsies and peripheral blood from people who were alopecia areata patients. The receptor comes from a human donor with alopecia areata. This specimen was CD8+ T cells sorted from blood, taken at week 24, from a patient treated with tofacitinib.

The CDR3 is CSGQGGEKLFF. CDR3 nucleotide sequence: TGCAGCGGACAGGGGGGTGAAAAACTGTTTTTT. The V gene is TRBV29-1, the J gene TRBJ1-4, with 9 bases aligning to TRBD1. With 7 bases clipped from V and 7 bases from J, the junction kept 1 base outside the gene matches. There are 11 residues in the CDR3. Germline assignment: CDR1 SQVTM and CDR2 ANQGSEA.